This passage covers 8 T cell receptor beta chains from one sample sequenced in a study of T cells in Graves' hyperthyroidism and ophthalmopathy. RNA transcripts served as the template for amplifying TCR beta CDR3 regions. In the first-round RT-PCR of the TCR CDR3, the HTBI primer set was used. From the multiplex PCR reads, TCRdb called clonotypes with MiXCR, one entry per CDR3 protein. The table includes more than 300,000 distinct CDR3 sequences, around a sixth detected once. Sequencing was performed on blood. Source of these receptors: a man in his late teens or twenties with Graves' ophthalmopathy.

Note on this clonotype: Since a much larger clone is just one base distant, this may be a read error. V gene TRBV2 combines with J gene TRBJ1-1; possibly TRBD1 for D (5 bases). This CDR3 comprises 16 residues. Looked up from germline, CDR1 is SNHLY and CDR2 is FYNNEI. V lost 6 bases and J lost 1, with 18 bases in between. In DNA form, the CDR3 reads TGTGCCAGCAGCCGGGACGGGGGGATCGGGAACACTGAAGCTTTCTTT. Translation: CASSRDGGIGNTEAFF.

Ten or more counts support this clonotype. The gene calls are TRBV18 and TRBJ2-3; D possibly corresponds to TRBD2 (5 bases). In germline, CDR1 is KGHSH, CDR2 LQKENI. The CDR3 has 14 residues. With 2 bases removed from V and 4 bases from J, the gap between germline ends came to 10 bases. CDR3: CASSPEGFADTQYF. In nucleotides, the CDR3 is TGTGCCAGCTCACCAGAGGGATTTGCAGATACGCAGTATTTT.

Ten or more counts support this clonotype. This rearrangement joins TRBV6-1 to TRBJ1-1, with a weak D call TRBD1 (6 bases). This CDR3 is built from 14 residues. Germline lookup yields CDR1 MNHNS and CDR2 SASEGT. Trimming removed 6 bases from V and 1 base from J, with 12 bases in between. CDR3 protein: CASRVGGGNTEAFF. In DNA, the CDR3 is TGTGCCAGCAGAGTGGGAGGGGGGAACACTGAAGCTTTCTTT.

This clonotype was counted at least ten times. V and J are TRBV7-9 and TRBJ2-3, with a weak D call TRBD1 (6 bases). Trimming pared 6 bases from V and 6 bases from J, leaving 10 bases between. CDR3 size: 12 residues. The germline CDR1 and CDR2 sequences are SEHNR and FQNEAQ (reference sequence). CDR3 sequence reads: CASRPGVDTQYF. The CDR3 nucleotides are TGTGCCAGCAGACCAGGGGTTGATACGCAGTATTTT.

The chain joins TRBV28 to TRBJ1-2; D unclear. CDR3 size: 13 residues. Germline lookup yields CDR1 MDHEN and CDR2 SYDVKM. The V end lost 5 bases, the J end lost 4 bases, and 11 bases lay between the germline ends. CDR3: CASSPYFGYGYTF. DNA of the CDR3: TGTGCCAGCAGTCCCTACTTTGGCTATGGCTACACCTTC.

Many counts were recorded for this clonotype. Compared with germline, one end of the junction differs, possibly owing to a read error. This rearrangement joins TRBV5-1 to TRBJ2-5, with TRBD1 matching over 9 bases. The CDR3 is 13 amino acids. CDR1 is SGHRS, CDR2 YFSETQ, per germline. The CDR3 DNA sequence: TGTGCCAGCAGCCCAGGACAGGGGGAGACCCAGTACTTC. Translated: CASSPGQGETQYF.

The chain employs TRBV6-1 and TRBJ2-3; no firm D call. This CDR3 is 14 amino acids long. Deletions cut 7 bases from V and 1 base from J, with 12 bases between. Germline V CDR1 and CDR2: MNHNS, SASEGT. CDR3: CASTLDKGTDTQYF. The CDR3 DNA follows: TGTGCCAGCACCCTCGACAAGGGCACAGATACGCAGTATTTT.

This clonotype was observed many times. The rearrangement joins TRBV20-1 to TRBJ1-6; no clear D. There are 16 residues in the CDR3. Trimming cost V 0 bases and J 3 bases, with 12 bases left between them. Germline CDR1 is DFQATT and CDR2 is SNEGSKA (reference sequence). Written as DNA, the CDR3 is TGCAGTGCTAGAGATAGGACTGGCTTCTATAATTCACCCCTCCACTTT. Translating gives CSARDRTGFYNSPLHF.